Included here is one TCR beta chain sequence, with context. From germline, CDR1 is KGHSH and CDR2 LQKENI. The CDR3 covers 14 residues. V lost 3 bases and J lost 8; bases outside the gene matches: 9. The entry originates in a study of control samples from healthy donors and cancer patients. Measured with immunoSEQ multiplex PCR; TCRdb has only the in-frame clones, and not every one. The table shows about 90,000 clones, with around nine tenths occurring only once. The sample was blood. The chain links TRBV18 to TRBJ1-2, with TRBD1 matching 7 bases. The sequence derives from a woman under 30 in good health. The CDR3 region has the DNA TGTGCCAGCTCACCCGGGACAGCCATATCCGGCTACACCTTC. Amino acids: CASSPGTAISGYTF.